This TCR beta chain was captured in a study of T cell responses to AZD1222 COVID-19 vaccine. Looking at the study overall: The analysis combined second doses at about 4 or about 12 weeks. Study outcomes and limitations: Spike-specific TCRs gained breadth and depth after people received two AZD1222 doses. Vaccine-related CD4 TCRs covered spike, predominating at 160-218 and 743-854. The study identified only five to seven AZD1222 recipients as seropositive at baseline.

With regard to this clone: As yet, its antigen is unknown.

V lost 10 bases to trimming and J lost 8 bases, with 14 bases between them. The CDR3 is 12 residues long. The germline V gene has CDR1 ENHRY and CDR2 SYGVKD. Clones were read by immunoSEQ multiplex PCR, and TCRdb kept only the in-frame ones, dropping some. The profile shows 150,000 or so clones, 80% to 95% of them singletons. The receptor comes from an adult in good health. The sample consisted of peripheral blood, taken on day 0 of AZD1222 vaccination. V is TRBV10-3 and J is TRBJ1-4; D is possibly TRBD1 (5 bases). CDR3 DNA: TGTGCCACCGGAGCGGGACGGGAAAAACTGTTTTTT. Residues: CATGAGREKLFF.